A selection of T cell receptor beta chains follows, all from one sample in a study of blood T cell repertoires in COVID-19. Libraries were prepared by immunoSEQ multiplex PCR; TCRdb keeps only in-frame clonotypes and omits some of them. Seen here are 250,000 to 300,000 clones, 85% observed once, and the top ten hold roughly 5%. The sample taken for sequencing was peripheral blood. The receptor source for this set is a man aged 50 or older with active or convalescent COVID-19. Each CDR3 is given with its conserved first and last residue. Size is stated for part of the rows, as once, few or many counts, or as a class when the clone is expanded.

>TRBV12-2|TRBJ1-2|NA
CASRLRPRGQCYGYTF
>TRBV7-2|TRBJ2-5|NA
CASSRSGTTGETQYF
>TRBV4-3|TRBJ2-1|NA
CASSQVAGGPVREQFF
>TRBV7-8|TRBJ2-1|NA
CASSRTSGYNEQFF
>TRBV10-3|TRBJ1-2|NA
CAISESFERGYTF
>TRBV19|TRBJ1-1|NA
CASSIAGGPWAEAFF
>TRBV15|TRBJ2-6|NA
CATSTWQGSTFGANVLTF
>TRBV19|TRBJ2-3|NA
CASSMLAPGGWSTDTQYF
>TRBV10-3|TRBJ2-3|NA
CAISESSGSADTQYF
>TRBV9|TRBJ1-1|NA
CASSPRTGGAEAFF
>TRBV5-1|TRBJ1-5|NA
CASSLTGNNQPQHF
>TRBV12-3/TRBV12-4|TRBJ2-7|NA
CASSQTGGEQYF
>TRBV3-1/TRBV3-2|TRBJ1-1|NA
CASSYSFRLRGVRAFF
>TRBV7-9|TRBJ2-7|NA
CASSSLSAYEQYF
>TRBV29-1|TRBJ1-2|NA
CSVNQGAGAGYTF
>TRBV5-6|TRBJ2-7|NA
CASSLDRPTGEQYF
>TRBV7-3|TRBJ1-1|NA
CASSPGDRNTEAFF
>TRBV7-2|TRBJ1-4|NA
CASSPRRDRPWKLFF
>TRBV19|TRBJ2-7|NA
CASSIRGLAELEDEQYF
>TRBV7-3|TRBJ2-2|few
CASSLLGLAGNTGELFF
>TRBV18|TRBJ2-5|NA
CASSLQETQYF
>TRBV5-1|TRBJ2-6|NA
CASSSWTGPDGANVLTF
>TRBV9|TRBJ2-5|NA
CASSVDLAGGEETQYF
>TRBV20-1|TRBJ2-7|NA
CSASSGQQMNYEQYF
>TRBV12-3/TRBV12-4|TRBJ1-2|NA
CASRRTGEGYTF
>TRBV7-2|TRBJ1-1|NA
CASSFPRDTEAFF
>TRBV9|TRBJ2-7|once
CASSSQGAPIYEQYF
>TRBV27|TRBJ2-7|NA
CASSQRPPGQGTEQYF
>TRBV30|TRBJ1-5|NA
CAWSAGIANQPQHF
>TRBV4-2|TRBJ2-1|NA
CASSQEGTGGDEQFF
>TRBV2|TRBJ1-1|NA
CASEDAGMNTEAFF
>TRBV5-4|TRBJ2-3|NA
CASSLPGQGYTDTQYF
>TRBV27|TRBJ1-2|NA
CAAGKEANYGYTF
>TRBV12-5|TRBJ1-1|NA
CASVREGTEAFF
>TRBV6-2/TRBV6-3|TRBJ2-7|NA
CASSPSGRTNYGYEQYF
>TRBV7-8|TRBJ2-1|NA
CASSLGGLAGYSEQFF
>TRBV7-2|TRBJ1-2|NA
CASSLVADPYGYTF
>TRBV7-9|TRBJ2-1|NA
CASSHSPEREQFF
>TRBV18|TRBJ1-2|NA
CASSEENYGYTF
>TRBV11-2|TRBJ1-2|NA
CASSLSQTTNYGYTF
>TRBV18|TRBJ1-1|NA
CASSLDRGHTEAFF